This T cell receptor beta chain came from a study of shared clonotypes between healthy human individuals. Overall study findings and caveats: Sequencing depth was a factor that was expected to affect clonotype sharing among donors. Clonotypes which were not shared had lower generation probabilities than clonotypes that all four donors shared.

V lost 6 bases, J lost 3 bases, and 1 base stayed unmatched. CDR1 is LNHDA, CDR2 SQIVND, per germline (reference sequence). The length of the CDR3 is 15 residues. As originally analysed: Filtering differed because ImmunoSEQ produced junction-only sequences that carried no quality scores. Sequenced by immunoSEQ multiplex PCR; TCRdb stores in-frame clones only, minus some. V and J calls and clone size are those listed in that table; D and trimming were worked out from the DNA. The data hold millions of clones, with 85% to 95% observed a single time. Remarks on this clone: What it binds is not known.

The rearrangement uses TRBV19 and TRBJ2-6; 11 bases are a match to TRBD2. This TCR derives from a man aged 18 to 35 in good health. The sequenced sample was naive CD4+ T cells sorted from blood. Indicated subset: CD45RA+ positively selected. CDR3 DNA sequence: TGTGCCAGTAGCCTAGCGGGAGGTGGGGCCAACGTCCTGACTTTC. Its protein product is CASSLAGGGANVLTF.